Here is one TCR beta chain with its context. Its antigen is still unknown. Per-base qualities were not stored, and no clone one base away is much larger. V has 6 bases trimmed and J has 2 bases trimmed; junction bases matching no gene number 6. As encoded in the germline V gene (reference sequence), CDR1 is LNHDA while CDR2 is SQIVND. From cysteine to phenylalanine, the CDR3 is 15 amino acids long. CDR3 DNA only is kept here, 45 bases in frame from base 1. Receptor libraries were prepared by RACE. TCRdb lists the instrument as NextSeq 500. During library preparation, unique molecular identifiers were attached to individual cDNA molecules so that TCRs could be counted quantitatively and reproducibly. The authors' pipeline ran thus. A median of roughly 100,000 TCRs per sample was observed, with a range of roughly 20,000 to 700,000. The Decombinator software suite was used to annotate the V, J and CDR3 of the TCR reads. For the PS versus PT1 abundance plots, all samples were subsampled to the same number of TCRs (28,000). TCRs were defined as expanded if absent before sensitization and observed at least eight times at the 2-week time point. The public reads were reprocessed in TCRdb via fastp at Q25 and MiXCR, keeping in-frame beta chains. Entries that share a CDR3 protein sequence are merged under the most common genes and DNA. V and J calls and clone size were set by TCRdb, not the authors. Recorded for this sample are 43,000 or so distinct CDR3 sequences; about 4.5% of them occurred a single time. Of the sample, approximately 1.5% falls within the top ten clones.

The data are from a study of human T cells and chemical hapten exposure (dated by TCRdb to the early 2020s). With regard to the full study: Libraries were combined into a pool for sequencing, and differences in TCR yield between samples came mainly from small differences in library volumes within the pool. For every blood RNA sample, sequencing covered both the TCR alpha and TCR beta chains. This study followed changes in the peripheral blood TCR repertoire in vivo during primary and secondary sensitization of alopecia patients to the hapten diphenylcyclopropenone (DPC). Here is what the overall study found, with its caveats: DPC sensitization did not change the number of TCRs with a frequency above 1 in 1000, and there was no evidence of changes in global repertoire structure. Repeated subsampling changed both the strength of the expansion versus patch-test correlation and the threshold at which the correlation became significant.

What the time point label conveys for this sample: healthy volunteer bleed at 2 weeks. Total RNA was extracted from unfractionated whole blood collected in Tempus Blood RNA tubes. About 5 healthy volunteers acted as controls for TCR sequencing and had blood drawn at day 0, 2 weeks and 6 weeks. Sequencing was done on a sample of whole blood. Recombination joined TRBV19 with TRBJ2-1, and 8 junctional nucleotides match TRBD1. The sequence was collected from a female donor in good health. Some clones in this sample may be carry-over from other donors' samples. The CDR3 corresponds to CASSYQDRAYNEQFF. The DNA sequence is as follows: TGTGCCAGTAGCTACCAGGACAGGGCCTACAATGAGCAGTTCTTC.